This entry lists 26 T cell receptor beta chains sequenced from one sample in a study of T cells in Graves' hyperthyroidism and ophthalmopathy. Amplified regions were TCR beta CDR3 sequences from RNA transcripts. During a first-round RT-PCR of the TCR CDR3, the HTBI primer set was used. One entry per CDR3 protein results from TCRdb running MiXCR on the multiplex PCR reads. The table lists hundreds of thousands of distinct CDR3 sequences, 38% of them singletons, with 8% to 9% in the top ten. Source material: blood. All receptors come from a man aged 18 to 30 with Graves' hyperthyroidism.

This clonotype was seen repeatedly, ten times or more. The rearrangement links TRBV15 to TRBJ1-3; D remains unclear. CDR1 and CDR2 (germline): LNHNV, YYDKDF (reference sequence). The CDR3 spans 16 residues. Deletions cut 5 bases from V and 0 bases from J, with 14 bases between. CDR3 amino acids: CATSERAQSSGNTIYF. The CDR3 DNA reads as TGTGCCACCAGCGAGAGGGCCCAGTCCTCTGGAAACACCATATATTTT.

There are a few counts of this clonotype. The J gene is TRBJ2-2, the V gene TRBV5-1; 9 nucleotides line up with TRBD1. Trimming removed 5 bases from V and 4 bases from J; junction bases left unmatched: 9. Germline V gene lookup returns CDR1 SGHRS and CDR2 YFSETQ. The CDR3 consists of 16 residues. CDR3: CASSGPGQGGTGELFF. DNA of the CDR3: TGCGCCAGCAGTGGACCGGGACAGGGAGGCACCGGGGAGCTGTTTTTT.

The chain carries TRBV29-1 and TRBJ1-2, with 7 bases identical to TRBD1. This CDR3 spans 12 amino acids. Germline loops: CDR1 SQVTM, CDR2 ANQGSEA. With V trimmed by 7 bases and J by 4 bases, 6 bases remained unmatched. Here the CDR3 reads CSGQTGIYGYTF. As DNA, the CDR3 is TGCAGCGGCCAGACAGGGATCTATGGCTACACCTTC.

This clonotype has at least ten counts. The rearrangement links TRBV29-1 to TRBJ2-5; D remains unclear. V lost 1 base, J lost 0 bases, and 3 bases lay in between. This CDR3 is built from 12 residues. In germline, CDR1 is SQVTM, CDR2 ANQGSEA. The CDR3 coding sequence is TGCAGCGTTGAAGGGTACCAAGAGACCCAGTACTTC. This sequence encodes CSVEGYQETQYF.

V and J are TRBV5-1 and TRBJ2-7; 8 bases agree with TRBD1. This CDR3 region has 16 residues. V lost 0 bases and J lost 3; bases outside the gene matches: 8. Germline loops: CDR1 SGHRS, CDR2 YFSETQ. The CDR3 sequence is CASSLDLDRGVYEQYF. For the CDR3, the DNA is TGCGCCAGCAGCTTGGATCTTGACAGGGGTGTCTACGAGCAGTACTTC.

As regards this clonotype: Since a much larger clone is just one base distant, this may be a read error. The chain uses TRBV7-2 and TRBJ1-3, with D perhaps matching TRBD1 (6 bases). CDR3 length: 14 amino acids. Germline assignment: CDR1 SGHTA and CDR2 FQGNSA. This CDR3 reads CASSPRRGGSTIYF. Written as DNA, the CDR3 is TGTGCCAGCAGCCCGCGGAGGGGGGGAAGCACCATATATTTT.

The V gene is TRBV7-9, the J gene TRBJ2-7; D perhaps matches TRBD1 (5 bases). Looked up from germline, CDR1 is SEHNR and CDR2 is FQNEAQ (reference sequence). V gave up 0 bases and J gave up 1 base, with 16 bases separating them. This CDR3 contains 17 residues. The CDR3 here is CASSLALAGLASYEQYF. CDR3 DNA sequence: TGTGCCAGCAGCTTAGCGTTGGCAGGGTTGGCATCCTACGAGCAGTACTTC.

The V call is TRBV19, the J call TRBJ1-3; D gene unclear. V gave up 6 bases and J gave up 4 bases, with 13 bases separating them. From germline, CDR1 is LNHDA and CDR2 SQIVND (reference sequence). There are 14 residues in the CDR3. The CDR3 sequence is CASSARIMGNTIYF. The CDR3 DNA sequence: TGTGCCAGTAGCGCGAGGATAATGGGAAACACCATATATTTT.

V and J are TRBV7-9 and TRBJ2-7, with TRBD1 matching over 10 bases. Germline-derived CDR1 and CDR2 are SEHNR and FQNEAQ (reference sequence). The CDR3 is 16 residues long. Unmatched junction bases numbered 7, after V lost 1 base and J lost 4 bases. Here the CDR3 DNA reads TGTGCCAGCAGCTTAGTCGGACAGGGGGGGCTTTACGAGCAGTACTTC. Protein: CASSLVGQGGLYEQYF.

This sequence joins TRBV5-1 and TRBJ2-5; TRBD2 agrees at 7 bases. This CDR3 is built from 14 residues. Unmatched junction bases numbered 7, after V lost 3 bases and J lost 5 bases. CDR1 and CDR2 from the germline V gene are SGHRS and YFSETQ. The DNA of the CDR3 is TGCGCCAGCAGCTCAGGGACTAAAGCGGAGACCCAGTACTTC. Translated, it gives CASSSGTKAETQYF.

The chain uses TRBV4-2 and TRBJ1-4; no clear D gene. Trimming removed 1 base from V and 7 bases from J, with 7 bases in between. The V gene's germline CDR1 is LGHNA and CDR2 YNFKEQ. The CDR3 is 13 amino acids. The CDR3 region has the DNA TGTGCCAGCAGCCAAGGGCTACTTGAAAAACTGTTTTTT. Residues: CASSQGLLEKLFF.

The chain uses TRBV20-1 and TRBJ2-7; 9 bases fit TRBD2. Germline V gives CDR1 DFQATT, CDR2 SNEGSKA (reference sequence). The CDR3 contains 16 residues. V shed 1 base, J shed 5 bases, and the junction held 12 bases outside the gene matches. The CDR3 DNA is TGCAGTGCTAGAGGGGACCTTAGCGGGGGAATTGACGAGCAGTACTTC. Its translation: CSARGDLSGGIDEQYF.

A word on this clonotype: A read error may explain this, as a much larger clone is one base away. This rearrangement joins TRBV2 to TRBJ1-1, with 7 bases that match TRBD1. Germline V gene sequence: CDR1 SNHLY, CDR2 FYNNEI. This CDR3 has 13 residues. CDR3 nucleotide sequence: TGTGCCAACAGTGACCGGGACAGCACTGAAGCTTTCTTT. It specifies CANSDRDSTEAFF.

This clonotype was detected ten times or more. The rearrangement uses TRBV10-3 and TRBJ2-5, with D perhaps matching TRBD1 (6 bases). V lost 4 bases and J 2 bases, leaving 11 bases between the germline ends. The CDR3 runs 14 residues. Germline loops: CDR1 ENHRY, CDR2 SYGVKD. This CDR3 reads CAISGSQGQETQYF. The DNA of the CDR3 is TGTGCCATCAGTGGCTCACAGGGACAAGAGACCCAGTACTTC.

About this clonotype: In this CDR3 the conserved last residue, phenylalanine or tryptophan, is missing, so a read error is likely. It is unclear where the CDR3 begins or ends on the DNA, so no DNA is shown, and the CDR3 is as TCRdb lists it. The chain has TRBV7-9 and TRBJ2-2; the table's D call, TRBD1, was not checked against the DNA. Including both end residues, the CDR3 is 8 amino acids long. Looked up from germline, CDR1 is SEHNR and CDR2 is FQNEAQ (reference sequence). The CDR3: CASSPRDS.

This clonotype occurred a few times. The chain employs TRBV4-2 and TRBJ1-2; D gene ambiguous. Germline V CDR1 and CDR2: LGHNA, YNFKEQ. Trimming shortened V by 5 bases and J by 4 bases, and 14 bases separated the two germline ends. The CDR3 is 14 amino acids. This CDR3 reads CASSSDGSCYGYTF. DNA of the CDR3: TGTGCCAGCAGCTCTGATGGGTCTTGCTATGGCTACACCTTC.

This clonotype was detected many times. This chain links TRBV20-1 with TRBJ1-2; D may be TRBD1 (5 bases). V was trimmed by 5 bases and J by 0 bases, leaving 10 bases between them. The germline CDR1 and CDR2 sequences are DFQATT and SNEGSKA (reference sequence). The CDR3 consists of 13 residues. CDR3 protein: CSAARGANYGYTF. The CDR3 DNA reads as TGCAGTGCTGCAAGGGGAGCTAACTATGGCTACACCTTC.

A remark on this clonotype: Since a much larger clone is just one base distant, this may be a read error. CDR3 loop: CASTSGETEAFF. The CDR3, as DNA: TGTGCCAGCACCTCAGGGGAAACTGAAGCTTTCTTT. V and J are TRBV7-2 and TRBJ1-1, with a tentative D call TRBD1 (6 bases). This CDR3 contains 12 residues. V dropped 7 bases and J dropped 5 bases, with 11 bases sitting between them. Per germline, CDR1 SGHTA and CDR2 FQGNSA.

This clonotype was counted only a few times. This rearrangement joins TRBV6-6 to TRBJ2-7; unclear D gene. Trimming removed 5 bases from V and 5 bases from J, with 13 bases in between. The length of the CDR3 is 13 residues. Per germline, CDR1 MNHNY and CDR2 SVGAGI (reference sequence). CDR3 region: CASSEGRVHEQYF. The CDR3 region has the DNA TGTGCCAGCAGTGAAGGTAGGGTCCACGAGCAGTACTTC.

This clonotype was seen a few times. The chain couples TRBV20-1 to TRBJ1-1; 7 bases are shared with TRBD1. The CDR3 runs 13 residues. V was pared by 7 bases and J by 5 bases, with 10 bases of the junction left unmatched. Germline loops: CDR1 DFQATT, CDR2 SNEGSKA (reference sequence). CDR3 DNA: TGCAGTGTTCCGGACAGGTCTGGAACTGAAGCTTTCTTT. This gives the protein CSVPDRSGTEAFF.

The chain uses TRBV6-2 or TRBV6-3 and TRBJ1-5; 7 bases fit TRBD1. This CDR3 is 19 amino acids long. Trimming at V came to 4 bases and at J to 2 bases, leaving 17 bases not matched to a gene. Germline V gives CDR1 MNHEY, CDR2 SVGEGT. CDR3 residues: CASSSTLGNPGGGNQPQHF. The CDR3 region has the DNA TGTGCCAGCAGTTCGACCCTCGGGAACCCAGGGGGTGGCAATCAGCCCCAGCATTTT.

The rearrangement uses TRBV6-6 and TRBJ2-7; D is unresolved. Trimming took off 7 bases at V and 0 bases at J, with 13 bases between the two ends. CDR3 length equals 14 residues. Per germline, CDR1 MNHNY and CDR2 SVGAGI (reference sequence). The CDR3 here is CASTTHENSYEQYF. The CDR3 nucleotides read TGTGCCAGCACAACTCACGAGAACTCCTACGAGCAGTACTTC.

The rearrangement uses TRBV19 and TRBJ2-7, with D possibly TRBD1 on 6 matching bases. The germline V gene encodes CDR1 LNHDA and CDR2 SQIVND (reference sequence). The CDR3 contains 14 residues. V shed 5 bases and J shed 3 bases, with 14 bases lying between them. The CDR3 region has the DNA TGTGCCAGTAGTGCCGGACAGAGACACTACGAGCAGTACTTC. It codes for CASSAGQRHYEQYF.

There are a few counts of this clonotype. The V call is TRBV6-5, the J call TRBJ1-3; 10 bases are shared with TRBD1. Germline lookup yields CDR1 MNHEY and CDR2 SVGAGI. The CDR3 is made up of 15 amino acids. The junction had 6 bases not matched to a gene; V was cut back by 6 bases and J by 4 bases. The CDR3 is CASRMGQGNGNTIYF. The CDR3 bases are TGTGCCAGCAGAATGGGACAGGGGAACGGAAACACCATATATTTT.

The table lists this clonotype with a few counts. The V call is TRBV13, the J call TRBJ2-5; no firm D call. The V end lost 2 bases, the J end lost 5 bases, and 12 bases lay between the germline ends. The germline gives CDR1 PRHDT, CDR2 FYEKMQ (reference sequence). CDR3 length: 14 amino acids. DNA of the CDR3: TGTGCCAGCAGCTTAAGGAAAACTTGGGAGACCCAGTACTTC. It encodes CASSLRKTWETQYF.

The J gene is TRBJ1-1, the V gene TRBV2, with D perhaps TRBD1 (5 bases). Between the trimmed V and J ends, which lost 3 bases and 1 base, there was a span of 15 bases. There are 16 residues in the CDR3. CDR1 is SNHLY, CDR2 FYNNEI, per germline. DNA of the CDR3: TGTGCCAGCAGTGACCCTGAGACAGAACCGAACACTGAAGCTTTCTTT. Encoded protein: CASSDPETEPNTEAFF.